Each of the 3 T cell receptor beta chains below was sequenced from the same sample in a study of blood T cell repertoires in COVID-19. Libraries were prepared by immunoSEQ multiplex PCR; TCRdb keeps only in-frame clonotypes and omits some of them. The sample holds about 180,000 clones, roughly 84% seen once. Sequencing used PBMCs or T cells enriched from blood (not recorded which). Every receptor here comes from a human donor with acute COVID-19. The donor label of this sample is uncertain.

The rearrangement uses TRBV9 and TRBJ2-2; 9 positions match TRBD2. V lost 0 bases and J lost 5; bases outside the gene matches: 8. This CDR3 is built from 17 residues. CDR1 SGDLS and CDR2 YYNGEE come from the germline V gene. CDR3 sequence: CASSVAAGGRGTGELFF. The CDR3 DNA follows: TGTGCCAGCAGCGTAGCAGCGGGGGGAAGGGGGACCGGGGAGCTGTTTTTT.

As DNA, the CDR3 is TGTGCCAGCATCTCAGCGGGGAGACGCGAGCAGTACTTC. Its translation: CASISAGRREQYF. The chain links TRBV25-1 to TRBJ2-7; TRBD2 matches at 7 bases. The CDR3 consists of 13 residues. V trimming: 7 bases; J trimming: 6 bases; junction bases outside the gene matches: 9. CDR1 MGHDK and CDR2 SYGVNS come from the germline V gene.

CDR3 loop: CASSFISTGGAEAFF. The DNA for the CDR3 is TGTGCCAGCAGCTTCATTTCGACAGGGGGGGCTGAAGCTTTCTTT. V gene TRBV7-2 combines with J gene TRBJ1-1; 9 positions match TRBD1. The V gene's germline CDR1 is SGHTA and CDR2 FQGNSA. CDR3 length equals 15 residues. With V trimmed by 3 bases and J by 6 bases, 8 bases remained unmatched.